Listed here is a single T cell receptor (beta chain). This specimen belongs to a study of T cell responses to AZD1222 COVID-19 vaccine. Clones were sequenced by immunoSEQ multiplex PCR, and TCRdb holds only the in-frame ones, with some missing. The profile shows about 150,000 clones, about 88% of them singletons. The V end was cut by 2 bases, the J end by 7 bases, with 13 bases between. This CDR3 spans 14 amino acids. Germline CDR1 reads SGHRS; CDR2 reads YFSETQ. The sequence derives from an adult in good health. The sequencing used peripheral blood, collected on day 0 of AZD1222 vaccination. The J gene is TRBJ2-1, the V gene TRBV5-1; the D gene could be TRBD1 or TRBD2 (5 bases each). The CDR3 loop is CASSFGDPSNEQFF. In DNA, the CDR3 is TGCGCCAGCAGCTTTGGGGACCCAAGTAATGAGCAGTTCTTC.